These 32 T cell receptor beta chains were sequenced from one sample in a study of pediatric ulcerative colitis. Measured with immunoSEQ multiplex PCR; TCRdb has only the in-frame clones, and not every one. The data show some 40,000 clones, with roughly 71% seen just once and 8% to 9.5% held by the top ten. During colonoscopy, one to two rectal pinch biopsies were collected. The sample taken for sequencing was gut tissue. These receptors all come from a boy aged 10-17 years with severe ulcerative colitis.

V is TRBV18 and J is TRBJ1-2, with D possibly being TRBD1 (5 bases). The germline CDR1 and CDR2 sequences are KGHSH and LQKENI. CDR3 size: 14 residues. V lost 5 bases and J 6 bases, leaving 16 bases between the germline ends. CDR3 residues: CASSSDSLLHGYTF. The CDR3 DNA is TGTGCCAGCTCATCTGACAGCCTACTCCATGGCTACACCTTC.

This clone was counted a few times. The chain couples TRBV2 to TRBJ1-2; unclear D gene. Looked up from germline, CDR1 is SNHLY and CDR2 is FYNNEI. V was shortened by 7 bases and J by 4 bases, with 10 bases between the two germline ends. The CDR3 spans 12 residues. CDR3 region: CASTEESYGYTF. As DNA, the CDR3 is TGTGCCAGCACCGAGGAAAGCTATGGCTACACCTTC.

The chain's CDR3 is CASSPQTAYNEQFF. CDR3 in DNA: TGTGCCAGCAGCCCACAGACTGCTTACAATGAGCAGTTCTTC. The gene calls are TRBV6-5 and TRBJ2-1; no firm D call. This CDR3 is 14 amino acids long. The germline CDR1 and CDR2 sequences are MNHEY and SVGAGI. Trimming stripped 6 bases from V and 4 bases from J, with 13 bases between.

The rearrangement links TRBV11-3 to TRBJ2-5; perhaps D is TRBD1 or TRBD2 (5 bases each). The germline CDR1 and CDR2 sequences are SGHNT and YENEEA. The CDR3 is 15 amino acids. V lost 5 bases to trimming and J lost 5 bases, with 18 bases between them. CDR3 nucleotides: TGTGCCAGCAGCCCGGGATATAGAGCAGGGGAGACCCAGTACTTC. Translated: CASSPGYRAGETQYF. The full variable domain, completed using reference TRBV11-3 and TRBJ2-5, is EAGVVQSPRYKIIEKKQPVAFWCNPISGHNTLYWYLQNLGQGPELLIRYENEEAVDDSQLPKDRFSAERLKGVDSTLKIQPAELGDSAVYLCASSPGYRAGETQYFGPGTRLLVL.

The chain uses TRBV4-1 and TRBJ2-7, with 7 bases lining up with TRBD1. This CDR3 has 16 amino acids. Germline CDR1 and CDR2: MGHRA and YSYEKL. J lost 6 bases, V lost 4 bases, and 15 bases had no gene match. The CDR3 sequence: CASSPLPGTVIGEQYF. CDR3 sequence (DNA): TGCGCCAGCAGCCCCCTCCCCGGGACAGTAATAGGCGAGCAGTACTTC.

The chain is built from TRBV5-8 and TRBJ1-2; possible D gene TRBD1, 5 bases. Trimming removed 5 bases at V and 7 bases at J, with 9 bases between. The CDR3 sequence is 11 residues long. Germline V gene lookup returns CDR1 SGHTS and CDR2 YDEGEE. CDR3 bases: TGTGCCAGCAGGTTAAGGGGTGGCTACACCTTC. Translating it yields CASRLRGGYTF.

This chain links TRBV7-9 with TRBJ1-2; D gene unclear. This CDR3 is built from 15 residues. The germline V gene encodes CDR1 SEHNR and CDR2 FQNEAQ (reference sequence). V lost 1 base and J lost 3, with 12 bases in between. The CDR3 sequence: CASSLDLTEDYGYTF. The CDR3, as DNA: TGTGCCAGCAGCTTAGATCTAACGGAAGACTATGGCTACACCTTC. Drawing the rest from reference TRBV7-9 and TRBJ1-2, the complete variable domain is DTGVSQNPRHKITKRGQNVTFRCDPISEHNRLYWYRQTLGQGPEFLTYFQNEAQLEKSRLLSDRFSAERPKGSFSTLEIQRTEQGDSAMYLCASSLDLTEDYGYTFGSGTRLTVV.

The chain has TRBV7-9 and TRBJ1-2; D gene unclear. The CDR3 sequence is 14 residues long. V gave up 1 base and J gave up 8 bases, with 14 bases separating them. In germline, CDR1 is SEHNR, CDR2 FQNEAQ (reference sequence). The CDR3 DNA sequence: TGTGCCAGCAGCTTAGGGACGAATGTAGGGGGCTACACCTTC. Translating it yields CASSLGTNVGGYTF.

This clone was seen a few times. The chain couples TRBV5-6 to TRBJ1-2; D remains unclear. The ends were cut back, 0 bases at V and 4 bases at J, with 7 bases in the middle. The germline CDR1 and CDR2 sequences are SGHDT and YYEEEE. The CDR3 sequence is 13 residues long. CDR3 bases: TGTGCCAGCAGCTTGGACAGCTTCTATGGCTACACCTTC. Amino acids: CASSLDSFYGYTF. Using reference TRBV5-6 and TRBJ1-2 for the parts outside the CDR3, the full variable domain is DAGVTQSPTHLIKTRGQQVTLRCSPKSGHDTVSWYQQALGQGPQFIFQYYEEEERQRGNFPDRFSGHQFPNYSSELNVNALLLGDSALYLCASSLDSFYGYTFGSGTRLTVV.

V gene TRBV5-8 combines with J gene TRBJ1-2; 9 nucleotides line up with TRBD1. Germline CDR1 is SGHTS and CDR2 is YDEGEE. The CDR3 runs 16 residues. V lost 3 bases, J lost 2 bases, and 8 bases stayed unmatched. CDR3 in DNA: TGTGCCAGCAGCTGGGCTGCGACAGGGGGAAACTATGGCTACACCTTC. Translated: CASSWAATGGNYGYTF.

The chain links TRBV27 to TRBJ1-1; no clear D gene. Germline-derived CDR1 and CDR2 are MNHEY and SMNVEV (reference sequence). Trimming removed 6 bases at V and 0 bases at J, with 14 bases between. This CDR3 region has 15 residues. This CDR3 reads CASSLSGEMNTEAFF. The CDR3 region has the DNA TGTGCCAGCAGCCTAAGCGGAGAGATGAACACTGAAGCTTTCTTT.

This rearrangement joins TRBV9 to TRBJ2-1, with 9 bases matching TRBD2. Trimming removed 4 bases from V and 3 bases from J; junction bases left unmatched: 14. This CDR3 has 18 amino acids. Germline V gene lookup returns CDR1 SGDLS and CDR2 YYNGEE. CDR3 protein: CASSPQAGGLGGYNEQFF. The CDR3 DNA is TGTGCCAGCAGCCCCCAAGCGGGGGGCCTCGGTGGCTACAATGAGCAGTTCTTC.

The V call is TRBV19, the J call TRBJ2-7; TRBD1 matches at 9 bases. The CDR3 extends over 15 amino acids. Per the germline V gene, CDR1 is LNHDA and CDR2 is SQIVND (reference sequence). Trimming at V came to 6 bases and at J to 2 bases, leaving 8 bases not matched to a gene. DNA of the CDR3: TGTGCCAGTAGCCAAACAGGGGGCTTCGCCTACGAGCAGTACTTC. It encodes CASSQTGGFAYEQYF.

The CDR3 sequence: CASGRKVGGRETQYF. The DNA of the CDR3 is TGTGCCAGCGGCCGGAAGGTAGGGGGAAGAGAGACCCAGTACTTC. The chain links TRBV6-1 to TRBJ2-5, with D tentatively TRBD1 (6 bases). V gave up 8 bases and J gave up 4 bases, with 20 bases separating them. Germline-derived CDR1 and CDR2 are MNHNS and SASEGT. This CDR3 has 15 amino acids.

The chain carries TRBV7-9 and TRBJ2-3; D possibly corresponds to TRBD2 (6 bases). This CDR3 contains 16 residues. Germline loops: CDR1 SEHNR, CDR2 FQNEAQ (reference sequence). Trimming removed 5 bases from V and 4 bases from J, with 19 bases in between. The CDR3 DNA follows: TGTGCCAGCAGCCTTACTCAGGGCGGGGAATCAGATACGCAGTATTTT. This encodes CASSLTQGGESDTQYF. The variable domain in full, completed from reference TRBV7-9 and TRBJ2-3, reads DTGVSQNPRHKITKRGQNVTFRCDPISEHNRLYWYRQTLGQGPEFLTYFQNEAQLEKSRLLSDRFSAERPKGSFSTLEIQRTEQGDSAMYLCASSLTQGGESDTQYFGPGTRLTVL.

This clone was seen a few times. The CDR3 sequence: CSVVLRARDTAYEQYF. The CDR3 bases are TGCAGCGTTGTACTACGGGCGAGGGATACGGCCTACGAGCAGTACTTC. This chain joins TRBV29-1 and TRBJ2-7; D possibly corresponds to TRBD2 (5 bases). V was clipped by 4 bases and J by 2 bases, with 21 bases between them. Germline assignment: CDR1 SQVTM and CDR2 ANQGSEA. This CDR3 spans 16 amino acids.

This CDR3 is CASSSTGIQETQYF. CDR3 sequence (DNA): TGCGCCAGCAGCTCAACCGGGATTCAAGAGACCCAGTACTTC. The chain combines TRBV5-1 with TRBJ2-5; D may be TRBD2 (5 bases). The CDR3 contains 14 residues. Deletions cut 3 bases from V and 2 bases from J, with 11 bases between. Germline values: CDR1 SGHRS, CDR2 YFSETQ.

This clone showed up just once. The chain couples TRBV19 to TRBJ2-1; 9 bases map to TRBD1. The V and J ends lost 3 bases and 3 bases, in that order; junction bases with no gene match: 6. The germline V gene encodes CDR1 LNHDA and CDR2 SQIVND (reference sequence). The CDR3 totals 16 residues. The CDR3 DNA reads as TGTGCCAGTAGTATTGAACAGGGGGCGATCTACAATGAGCAGTTCTTC. Residues: CASSIEQGAIYNEQFF.

The rearrangement joins TRBV5-1 to TRBJ2-7, with 7 bases lining up with TRBD1. CDR1 SGHRS and CDR2 YFSETQ come from the germline V gene. J was trimmed by 2 bases and V by 4 bases; bases with no gene match: 12. This CDR3 has 16 residues. CDR3 in amino acids: CASSPQGVDSTYEQYF. In DNA form, the CDR3 reads TGCGCCAGCAGCCCCCAGGGGGTAGACAGTACCTACGAGCAGTACTTC.

The rearrangement joins TRBV19 to TRBJ1-5; D not resolved. Germline-derived CDR1 and CDR2 are LNHDA and SQIVND (reference sequence). Trimming shortened V by 1 base and J by 4 bases, and 5 bases separated the two germline ends. CDR3 length equals 13 residues. The CDR3 nucleotides are TGTGCCAGTAGTATAGCCTCAAATCAGCCCCAGCATTTT. Amino acid sequence: CASSIASNQPQHF.

This sequence joins TRBV5-6 and TRBJ2-7, with D possibly TRBD2 on 6 matching bases. V shed 0 bases and J shed 7 bases, with 14 bases lying between them. The V gene's germline CDR1 is SGHDT and CDR2 YYEEEE. The CDR3 has 14 amino acids. CDR3 nucleotide sequence: TGTGCCAGCAGCTTGGCGGCAGGGCGGGGTGAGCAGTACTTC. It yields the protein CASSLAAGRGEQYF.

This clone has only a few counts. The chain combines TRBV2 with TRBJ1-4, with TRBD1 matching 7 bases. Germline V gives CDR1 SNHLY, CDR2 FYNNEI. V was pared by 10 bases and J by 7 bases, with 12 bases of the junction left unmatched. There are 14 residues in the CDR3. CDR3 residues: CAIEGDRVGEKLFF. DNA for the CDR3: TGTGCCATCGAGGGAGACAGGGTGGGTGAAAAACTGTTTTTT.

There are a few counts of this clone. The chain joins TRBV18 to TRBJ1-1, with no clear D. V lost 3 bases and J lost 4, with 9 bases in between. Germline CDR1 reads KGHSH; CDR2 reads LQKENI. The CDR3 extends over 13 amino acids. CDR3 loop: CASSPGSVTEAFF. For the CDR3, the DNA is TGTGCCAGCTCACCGGGGAGCGTCACTGAAGCTTTCTTT. The complete variable domain, with remaining parts taken from reference TRBV18 and TRBJ1-1, reads NAGVMQNPRHLVRRRGQEARLRCSPMKGHSHVYWYRQLPEEGLKFMVYLQKENIIDESGMPKERFSAEFPKEGPSILRIQQVVRGDSAAYFCASSPGSVTEAFFGQGTRLTVV.

The gene calls are TRBV2 and TRBJ2-3; 8 nucleotides align to TRBD1. The V and J ends lost 4 bases and 2 bases, in that order; junction bases with no gene match: 8. The germline CDR1 and CDR2 sequences are SNHLY and FYNNEI. The CDR3 totals 16 residues. CDR3 sequence reads: CASSGRTGQDTDTQYF. For the CDR3, the DNA is TGTGCCAGCAGTGGGCGGACAGGGCAGGACACAGATACGCAGTATTTT.

This chain uses TRBV4-1 with TRBJ1-1; 9 nucleotides match TRBD1. The CDR3 has 16 residues. The V segment lost 0 bases and the J segment 10 bases; nucleotides outside the gene matches: 12. Germline CDR1 is MGHRA and CDR2 is YSYEKL. CDR3 region: CASSQDPWTGAGGAFF. The CDR3 nucleotides read TGCGCCAGCAGCCAAGATCCTTGGACAGGGGCGGGCGGAGCTTTCTTT.

This clone was counted a single time. V usage is TRBV5-6 and J usage is TRBJ2-2; no clear D gene. Germline V CDR1 and CDR2: SGHDT, YYEEEE. The CDR3 has 13 amino acids. Trimming cost V 3 bases and J 6 bases, with 9 bases left between them. CDR3 protein: CASSSAEAGELFF. Written as DNA, the CDR3 is TGTGCCAGCAGCTCAGCCGAGGCCGGGGAGCTGTTTTTT.

This chain uses TRBV11-2 with TRBJ2-3; D gene unclear. V was shortened by 5 bases and J by 2 bases, with 20 bases between the two germline ends. The CDR3 spans 17 residues. Germline lookup yields CDR1 SGHAT and CDR2 FQNNGV. This CDR3 is CASSDHEGQRFTDTQYF. In nucleotides, the CDR3 is TGTGCCAGCAGCGATCACGAAGGGCAGCGATTCACAGATACGCAGTATTTT.

The V gene is TRBV6-1, the J gene TRBJ1-5; the D is unclear. The germline gives CDR1 MNHNS, CDR2 SASEGT. CDR3 length equals 16 residues. V lost 2 bases to trimming and J lost 4 bases, with 15 bases between them. CDR3 sequence reads: CASSEWQSGRNQPQHF. Here the CDR3 DNA reads TGTGCCAGCAGTGAATGGCAGTCGGGTAGAAATCAGCCCCAGCATTTT.

The chain recombines TRBV21-1 with TRBJ1-5. TRBV21-1 is a documented pseudogene. This CDR3 is built from 17 residues. The CDR3 DNA is TGTGCCAGCAGCAAAGTCGTAACACCCTTTAGCAATCAGTCCCAGCATTTT. This translates into CASSKVVTPFSNQSQHF.

The table lists this clone with a count of one. This chain connects TRBV6-6 to TRBJ2-1; D gene unclear. The V and J ends lost 1 base and 8 bases respectively, with 15 bases between them. The CDR3 sequence is 15 residues long. The germline V gene has CDR1 MNHNY and CDR2 SVGAGI (reference sequence). The chain's CDR3 is CASSYLGKESDEQFF. CDR3 coding DNA: TGTGCCAGCAGTTACTTGGGTAAGGAGAGTGATGAGCAGTTCTTC.

CDR3 protein: CASSLNRGSNYGYTF. In DNA form, the CDR3 reads TGTGCCAGTAGCCTAAACAGGGGATCTAACTATGGCTACACCTTC. The rearrangement uses TRBV19 and TRBJ1-2; 7 positions match TRBD1. This CDR3 contains 15 residues. The junction had 7 bases not matched to a gene; V was cut back by 6 bases and J by 0 bases. Germline V gives CDR1 LNHDA, CDR2 SQIVND (reference sequence). Combining the CDR3 with reference TRBV19 and TRBJ1-2 gives the whole variable domain DGGITQSPKYLFRKEGQNVTLSCEQNLNHDAMYWYRQDPGQGLRLIYYSQIVNDFQKGDIAEGYSVSREKKESFPLTVTSAQKNPTAFYLCASSLNRGSNYGYTFGSGTRLTVV.

The rearrangement uses TRBV5-1 and TRBJ2-5; no reliable D call. The CDR3 is 14 amino acids. CDR1 and CDR2 (germline): SGHRS, YFSETQ. V lost 0 bases and J lost 1, with 7 bases in between. The CDR3 sequence: CASSLASVQETQYF. As DNA, the CDR3 is TGCGCCAGCAGCTTGGCTTCGGTCCAAGAGACCCAGTACTTC.